What follows are 25 T cell receptor beta chains derived from one specimen sequenced in a study of cytomegalovirus exposure and HLA in healthy donors. Both 60 Vbeta primers and 13 Jbeta primers went into the PCR. Only in-frame clones appear in the TCRdb table, and some are missing; sequencing was by immunoSEQ multiplex PCR. Among approximately 38,000 clones, approximately 86% were seen once, and the ten largest hold 10% to 13%. The sample comprised PBMCs. These receptors were taken from a woman aged 18-29 years in good health and CMV-seropositive.

The V call is TRBV6-5, the J call TRBJ1-2; 7 bases map to TRBD1. Germline CDR1 is MNHEY and CDR2 is SVGAGI. This CDR3 comprises 14 residues. Trimming cost V 6 bases and J 2 bases; bases outside gene matches: 6. CDR3 in DNA: TGTGCCAGCAGCCCCAAGACAGGGAACTATGGCTACACCTTC. This sequence encodes CASSPKTGNYGYTF.

As DNA, the CDR3 is TGTGCCAGTAGTCCCCCGGACAGACCGCGCTTTGTCTATGGCTACACCTTC. Its protein product is CASSPPDRPRFVYGYTF. V is TRBV19 and J is TRBJ1-2, with a tentative D call TRBD1 (6 bases). CDR1 and CDR2 from the germline V gene are LNHDA and SQIVND (reference sequence). Trimming left V 5 bases short and J 4 bases short, with 23 bases between. The CDR3 length is 17 residues.

The V and J genes are TRBV7-2 and TRBJ1-2, with 10 bases aligning to TRBD1. Trimming took 4 bases from V and 6 from J; bases not matched to a gene: 8. Germline V lookup: CDR1 SGHTA, CDR2 FQGNSA. The CDR3 has 15 amino acids. The CDR3 bases are TGTGCCAGCAGCTCCCAGACAGGGGGCGAGAATGGCTACACCTTC. Residues: CASSSQTGGENGYTF.

The rearrangement links TRBV28 to TRBJ2-5; 7 bases agree with TRBD2. V lost 2 bases, J lost 3 bases, and 6 bases stayed unmatched. Germline-derived CDR1 and CDR2 are MDHEN and SYDVKM. This CDR3 is built from 15 residues. The CDR3 nucleotides read TGTGCCAGCAGTTTACTAGCCGGGGGGAAAGAGACCCAGTACTTC. It encodes CASSLLAGGKETQYF.

Worth noting for this clone: Other DNA sequences of this sample code for an identical CDR3. This chain joins TRBV9 and TRBJ2-2, with D maybe TRBD2 (6 bases). Germline CDR1 reads SGDLS; CDR2 reads YYNGEE. The ends were cut back, 3 bases at V and 0 bases at J, with 18 bases in the middle. The CDR3 length is 18 residues. Here the CDR3 reads CASSAIPGVKANTGELFF. CDR3 nucleotides: TGTGCCAGCAGCGCCATTCCGGGGGTGAAGGCGAACACCGGGGAGCTGTTTTTT.

The V and J genes are TRBV7-8 and TRBJ2-5, with TRBD2 identical over 7 bases. Germline trimming cut 1 base from V and 5 bases from J; bases unmatched to any gene: 13. The CDR3 is 17 residues long. CDR1 SGHVS and CDR2 FQNEAQ come from the germline V gene. The chain's CDR3 is CASSLGVWAGASETQYF. The CDR3 coding sequence is TGTGCCAGCAGCTTAGGAGTCTGGGCGGGAGCGAGCGAGACCCAGTACTTC.

J is TRBJ1-4 and V is TRBV7-9, with a tentative D call TRBD1 (6 bases). Trimming left V 6 bases short and J 8 bases short, with 19 bases between. There are 15 residues in the CDR3. CDR1 is SEHNR, CDR2 FQNEAQ, per germline (reference sequence). CDR3 amino acids: CASRPPGGLGEKLFF. CDR3 nucleotide sequence: TGTGCCAGCAGGCCCCCGGGGGGGCTGGGGGAAAAACTGTTTTTT.

The CDR3 protein is CASAWAGDRQNTEAFF. CDR3 in DNA: TGTGCCAGCGCTTGGGCAGGGGACCGACAGAACACTGAAGCTTTCTTT. This sequence joins TRBV27 and TRBJ1-1; a weak D match, TRBD1 (6 bases). Germline lookup yields CDR1 MNHEY and CDR2 SMNVEV (reference sequence). This CDR3 has 16 residues. V was trimmed by 8 bases and J by 1 base, leaving 20 bases between them.

V is TRBV5-4 and J is TRBJ1-1, with 8 bases identical to TRBD1. This CDR3 has 15 amino acids. The V and J ends lost 3 bases and 1 base, in that order; junction bases with no gene match: 5. Germline CDR1 reads SGHNT; CDR2 reads YYREEE (reference sequence). CDR3 sequence: CASSSGTGGNTEAFF. CDR3 in DNA: TGTGCCAGCAGCTCGGGGACAGGTGGGAACACTGAAGCTTTCTTT.

This clone occurred once. This chain links TRBV30 with TRBJ1-3, with TRBD1 matching 8 bases. CDR3 size: 15 residues. The germline V gene has CDR1 GTSNPN and CDR2 SVGIG (reference sequence). With V trimmed by 2 bases and J by 4 bases, 7 bases remained unmatched. Written as DNA, the CDR3 is TGTGCCTGGAGTCTGACAGGGGCGTTGGGAAACACCATATATTTT. Encoded protein: CAWSLTGALGNTIYF.

This clone was recorded a few times. V is TRBV5-1 and J is TRBJ1-1; 8 bases are shared with TRBD1. The trim removed 6 bases at V and 7 bases at J, leaving 14 bases unmatched. The length of the CDR3 is 15 residues. Germline CDR1 SGHRS, CDR2 YFSETQ. CDR3 loop: CASNTDSGGRGEAFF. Written as DNA, the CDR3 is TGCGCCAGCAACACCGACTCAGGGGGCCGGGGTGAAGCTTTCTTT. Using reference TRBV5-1 and TRBJ1-1 for the parts outside the CDR3, the full variable domain is KAGVTQTPRYLIKTRGQQVTLSCSPISGHRSVSWYQQTPGQGLQFLFEYFSETQRNKGNFPGRFSGRQFSNSRSEMNVSTLELGDSALYLCASNTDSGGRGEAFFGQGTRLTVV.

The chain combines TRBV11-2 with TRBJ2-5; 9 nucleotides match TRBD2. The J call could be wrong; TRBJ2-7 is a better fit for the DNA end. The CDR3 loop spans 15 amino acids. Germline values: CDR1 SGHAT, CDR2 FQNNGV. DNA for the CDR3: TGTGCCAGCAGCAGACGACTAGCGGAGTTCAGCGAGCAGTACTTC. As protein: CASSRRLAEFSEQYF.

The gene calls are TRBV25-1 and TRBJ2-1; D gene unclear. This CDR3 has 13 residues. CDR1 is MGHDK and CDR2 is SYGVNS in the germline V gene. V lost 2 bases to trimming and J lost 11 bases, with 13 bases between them. The CDR3 region is CASSEGSLRKQFF. The CDR3 nucleotides read TGTGCCAGCAGTGAAGGTAGCCTTAGAAAGCAGTTCTTC.

The chain links TRBV10-3 to TRBJ2-5; D may be TRBD2 (6 bases). The CDR3 has 14 residues. V lost 10 bases and J 1 base, leaving 16 bases between the germline ends. Germline V gene lookup returns CDR1 ENHRY and CDR2 SYGVKD. CDR3 in amino acids: CATSLEGPQETQYF. The CDR3 DNA sequence: TGTGCCACCTCCCTGGAGGGGCCCCAAGAGACCCAGTACTTC.

V gene TRBV7-9 combines with J gene TRBJ2-1; D remains unclear. Germline assignment: CDR1 SEHNR and CDR2 FQNEAQ (reference sequence). Trimming took off 4 bases at V and 0 bases at J, with 19 bases between the two ends. This CDR3 region has 18 residues. Written as DNA, the CDR3 is TGTGCCAGCAGCTCCGGCCTTACGAGCGTCGGCTCCTACAATGAGCAGTTCTTC. This encodes CASSSGLTSVGSYNEQFF.

V and J are TRBV28 and TRBJ2-7; 12 nucleotides match TRBD2. The CDR3 covers 16 residues. Germline values: CDR1 MDHEN, CDR2 SYDVKM. Trimming removed 3 bases from V and 3 bases from J; junction bases left unmatched: 6. CDR3 bases: TGTGCCAGCAGTTTTCTAGCGGGAGGGCCCCACTACGAGCAGTACTTC. Translation: CASSFLAGGPHYEQYF. The entire variable domain, with the rest obtained from reference TRBV28 and TRBJ2-7, is as follows: DVKVTQSSRYLVKRTGEKVFLECVQDMDHENMFWYRQDPGLGLRLIYFSYDVKMKEKGDIPEGYSVSREKKERFSLILESASTNQTSMYLCASSFLAGGPHYEQYFGPGTRLTVT.

This clone was observed a single time. The CDR3 nucleotides read TGTGCCAGCAGCTTATCCTCCGGACCGGGACAGGGCTCCTACGAGCAGTACTTC. Translation gives CASSLSSGPGQGSYEQYF. V gene TRBV11-3 combines with J gene TRBJ2-7; 9 bases line up with TRBD1. With 2 bases clipped from V and 0 bases from J, the junction kept 11 bases outside the gene matches. This CDR3 is built from 18 residues. Germline assignment: CDR1 SGHNT and CDR2 YENEEA.

This clone was picked up one time. The J gene is TRBJ1-1, the V gene TRBV6-5; D remains unclear. The CDR3 extends over 15 amino acids. V was clipped by 0 bases and J by 1 base, with 9 bases between them. Germline V CDR1 and CDR2: MNHEY, SVGAGI. The CDR3 loop is CASSYSVLRNTEAFF. The CDR3 DNA reads TGTGCCAGCAGTTACTCGGTTTTGAGGAACACTGAAGCTTTCTTT.

This rearrangement joins TRBV4-1 to TRBJ1-2; 9 bases line up with TRBD1. V was clipped by 3 bases and J by 5 bases; unmatched bases: 7. Germline CDR1 and CDR2: MGHRA and YSYEKL. The CDR3 totals 15 residues. CDR3 in DNA: TGCGCCAGCAGCCAGAAACAGGGGGCGCGGTATGGCTACACCTTC. This translates into CASSQKQGARYGYTF.

The chain couples TRBV4-2 to TRBJ2-1; a weak D match, TRBD1 (5 bases). CDR3 length equals 14 residues. CDR1 and CDR2 from the germline V gene are LGHNA and YNFKEQ. The V and J ends lost 0 bases and 8 bases respectively, with 11 bases between them. CDR3 nucleotides: TGTGCCAGCAGCCAAGAGGGTAGGGGCTATGAGCAGTTCTTC. This sequence encodes CASSQEGRGYEQFF.

J is TRBJ2-7 and V is TRBV5-1, with D possibly being TRBD1 (5 bases). The V end was cut by 5 bases, the J end by 4 bases, with 22 bases between. CDR3 size: 16 residues. Germline values: CDR1 SGHRS, CDR2 YFSETQ. CDR3 coding DNA: TGCGCCAGCAGTTCGATGTCTGGACACACAGCATACGAGCAGTACTTC. This translates into CASSSMSGHTAYEQYF.

The chain employs TRBV6-6 and TRBJ1-5; 7 bases map to TRBD1. CDR1 is MNHNY, CDR2 SVGAGI, per germline (reference sequence). With 4 bases clipped from V and 1 base from J, the junction kept 4 bases outside the gene matches. The CDR3 has 15 amino acids. This CDR3 reads CASSSLTGSNQPQHF. For the CDR3, the DNA is TGTGCCAGCAGTTCCTTGACAGGGAGCAATCAGCCCCAGCATTTT.

By share, this clone ranks as medium-sized. The chain employs TRBV2 and TRBJ2-1; weak D call: TRBD1 (6 bases). Germline CDR1 is SNHLY and CDR2 is FYNNEI. Trimming removed 5 bases at V and 5 bases at J, with 16 bases between. The CDR3 sequence is 15 residues long. The CDR3: CASSYPGTTNNEQFF. The CDR3 coding sequence is TGTGCCAGCAGTTACCCCGGGACAACCAACAATGAGCAGTTCTTC.

The chain joins TRBV18 to TRBJ2-1; 8 bases fit TRBD2. Germline-derived CDR1 and CDR2 are KGHSH and LQKENI. CDR3 length equals 16 residues. J lost 5 bases, V lost 0 bases, and 6 bases had no gene match. CDR3 in amino acids: CASSPPEAGEHNEQFF. CDR3 in DNA: TGTGCCAGCTCACCACCGGAAGCGGGAGAACACAATGAGCAGTTCTTC.

V gene TRBV9 combines with J gene TRBJ1-1; TRBD1 matches 9 bases. The CDR3 loop spans 15 amino acids. The V and J ends lost 3 bases and 3 bases, in that order; junction bases with no gene match: 6. Germline lookup yields CDR1 SGDLS and CDR2 YYNGEE. The CDR3 region is CASSGGQGTYTEAFF. Here the CDR3 DNA reads TGTGCCAGCAGCGGGGGACAGGGTACATACACTGAAGCTTTCTTT.